The 2 T cell receptor beta chains in this list originate from one sample, sequenced in a study of T cell repertoires in cytomegalovirus infection. These receptors have no identified antigens. Via MiXCR, TCRdb re-called the reads, giving one row per CDR3 protein. The repertoire holds 150,000 to 200,000 distinct CDR3 sequences, with roughly 22% as singletons. Source: CD8+ T cells from cultured PBMCs, taken from culture after CMV antigen stimulation. Receptors were obtained from a human donor in good health (CMV status not recorded). Some clones in this sample may be carry-over from other donors' samples.

A few counts support this clonotype. CDR3 loop: CASSPQNTEAFF. The CDR3 nucleotides read TGTGCCAGCAGTCCTCAGAACACTGAAGCTTTCTTT. J is TRBJ1-1 and V is TRBV28; D gene unclear. CDR1 and CDR2 from the germline V gene are MDHEN and SYDVKM. With 5 bases removed from V and 1 base from J, the gap between germline ends came to 5 bases. The CDR3 sequence is 12 residues long.

The chain joins TRBV28 to TRBJ2-6; 8 nucleotides align to TRBD1. Trimming cost V 8 bases and J 3 bases; bases outside gene matches: 0. Germline V gene lookup returns CDR1 MDHEN and CDR2 SYDVKM. The CDR3 consists of 13 residues. CDR3 region: CASGTGGANVLTF. The CDR3 nucleotides are TGTGCCAGCGGGACAGGTGGGGCCAACGTCCTGACTTTC.